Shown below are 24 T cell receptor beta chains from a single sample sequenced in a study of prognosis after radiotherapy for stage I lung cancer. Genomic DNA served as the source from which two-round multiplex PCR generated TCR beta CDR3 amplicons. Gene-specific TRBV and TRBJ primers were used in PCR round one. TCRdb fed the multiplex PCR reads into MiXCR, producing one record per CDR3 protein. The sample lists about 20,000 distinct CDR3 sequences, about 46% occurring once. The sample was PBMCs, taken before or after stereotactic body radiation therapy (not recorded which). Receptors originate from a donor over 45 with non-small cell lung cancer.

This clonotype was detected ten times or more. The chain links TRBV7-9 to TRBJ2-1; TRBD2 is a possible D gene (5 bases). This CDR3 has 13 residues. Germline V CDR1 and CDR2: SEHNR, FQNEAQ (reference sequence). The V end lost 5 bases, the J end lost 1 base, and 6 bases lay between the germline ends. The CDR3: CASSGSSYNEQFF. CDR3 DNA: TGTGCCAGCAGCGGGAGTTCCTACAATGAGCAGTTCTTC.

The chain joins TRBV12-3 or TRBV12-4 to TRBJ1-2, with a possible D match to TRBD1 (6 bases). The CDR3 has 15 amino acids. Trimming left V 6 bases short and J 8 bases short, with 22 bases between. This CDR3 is CASRSTGKVGHGYTF. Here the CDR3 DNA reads TGTGCCAGCAGATCTACAGGGAAGGTAGGCCACGGCTACACCTTC.

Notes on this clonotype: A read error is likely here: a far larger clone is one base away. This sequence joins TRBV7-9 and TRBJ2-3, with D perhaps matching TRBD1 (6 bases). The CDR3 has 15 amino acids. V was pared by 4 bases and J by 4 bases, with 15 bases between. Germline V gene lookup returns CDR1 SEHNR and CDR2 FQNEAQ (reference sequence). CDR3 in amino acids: CASSSTGTWADTQYF. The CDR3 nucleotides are TGTGCCAGCAGCTCAACCGGGACATGGGCAGATACGCAGTATTTT.

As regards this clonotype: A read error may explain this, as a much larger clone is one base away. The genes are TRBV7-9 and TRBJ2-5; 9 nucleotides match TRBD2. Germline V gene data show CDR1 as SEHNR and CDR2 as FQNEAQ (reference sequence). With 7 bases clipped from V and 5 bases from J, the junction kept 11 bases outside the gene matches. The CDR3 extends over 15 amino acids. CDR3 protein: CASIPPGTSLETQYF. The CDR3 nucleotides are TGTGCCAGCATCCCACCAGGGACTAGCCTGGAGACCCAGTACTTC.

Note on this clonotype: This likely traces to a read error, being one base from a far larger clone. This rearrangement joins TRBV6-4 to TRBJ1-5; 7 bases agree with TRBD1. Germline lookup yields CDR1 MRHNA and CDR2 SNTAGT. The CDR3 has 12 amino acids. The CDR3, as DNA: TGTGTCAGCAGTCCGTTCGGGACAGAGCAGCATTTT. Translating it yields CVSSPFGTEQHF.

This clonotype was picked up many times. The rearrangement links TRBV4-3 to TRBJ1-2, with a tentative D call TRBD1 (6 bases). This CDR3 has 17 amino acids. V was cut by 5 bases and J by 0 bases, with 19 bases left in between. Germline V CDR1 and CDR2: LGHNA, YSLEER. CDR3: CASSARVGGDANYGYTF. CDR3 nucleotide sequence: TGCGCCAGCAGCGCACGGGTAGGGGGAGACGCTAACTATGGCTACACCTTC.

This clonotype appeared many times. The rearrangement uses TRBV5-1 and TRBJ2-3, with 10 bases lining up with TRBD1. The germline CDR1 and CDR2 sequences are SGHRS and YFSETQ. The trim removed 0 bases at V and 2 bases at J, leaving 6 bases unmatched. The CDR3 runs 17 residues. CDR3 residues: CASSLDSGTGVTDTQYF. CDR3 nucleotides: TGCGCCAGCAGCTTGGACTCCGGGACAGGGGTCACAGATACGCAGTATTTT.

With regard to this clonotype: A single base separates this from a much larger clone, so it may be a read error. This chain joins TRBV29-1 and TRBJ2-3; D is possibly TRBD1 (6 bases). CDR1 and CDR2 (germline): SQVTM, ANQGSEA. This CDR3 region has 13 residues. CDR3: CIVVGTGSYTQYF. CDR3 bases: TGCATCGTTGTTGGTACAGGGTCATATACGCAGTATTTT.

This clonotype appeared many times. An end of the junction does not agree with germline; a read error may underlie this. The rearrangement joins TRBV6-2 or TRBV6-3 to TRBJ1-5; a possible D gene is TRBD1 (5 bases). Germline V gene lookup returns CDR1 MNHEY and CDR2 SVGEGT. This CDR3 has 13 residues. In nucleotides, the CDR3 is TGTGCCAGCAAGACAGTTAACTTGGGCCCCCCGCATTTT. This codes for CASKTVNLGPPHF.

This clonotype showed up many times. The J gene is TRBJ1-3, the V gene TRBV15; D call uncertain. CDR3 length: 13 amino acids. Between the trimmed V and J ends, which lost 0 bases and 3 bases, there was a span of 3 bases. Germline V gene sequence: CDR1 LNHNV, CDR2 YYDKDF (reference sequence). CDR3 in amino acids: CATSRDYGNTIYF. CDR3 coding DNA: TGTGCCACCAGCAGAGATTATGGAAACACCATATATTTT.

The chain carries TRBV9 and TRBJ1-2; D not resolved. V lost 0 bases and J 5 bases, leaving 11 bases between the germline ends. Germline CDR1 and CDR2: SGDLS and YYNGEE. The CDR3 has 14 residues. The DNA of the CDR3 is TGTGCCAGCAGCGTAGAGGCGAATAAATATGGCTACACCTTC. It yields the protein CASSVEANKYGYTF. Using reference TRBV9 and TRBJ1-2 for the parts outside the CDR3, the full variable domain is DSGVTQTPKHLITATGQRVTLRCSPRSGDLSVYWYQQSLDQGLQFLIQYYNGEERAKGNILERFSAQQFPDLHSELNLSSLELGDSALYFCASSVEANKYGYTFGSGTRLTVV.

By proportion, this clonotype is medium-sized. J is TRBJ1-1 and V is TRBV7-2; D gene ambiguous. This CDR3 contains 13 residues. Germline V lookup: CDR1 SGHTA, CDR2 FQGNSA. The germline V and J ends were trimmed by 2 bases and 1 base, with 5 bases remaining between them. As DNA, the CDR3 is TGTGCCAGCAGCTTATTCGAGAACACTGAAGCTTTCTTT. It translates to CASSLFENTEAFF.

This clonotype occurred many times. The CDR3 region has the DNA TGCAGCGTCGCATCAGGGAGCTCTGGAAACACCATATATTTT. This codes for CSVASGSSGNTIYF. V gene TRBV29-1 combines with J gene TRBJ1-3, with TRBD1 as a possible D gene (5 bases). CDR1 and CDR2 (germline): SQVTM, ANQGSEA. This CDR3 region has 14 residues. Trimming took 6 bases from V and 0 from J, leaving 12 bases between them.

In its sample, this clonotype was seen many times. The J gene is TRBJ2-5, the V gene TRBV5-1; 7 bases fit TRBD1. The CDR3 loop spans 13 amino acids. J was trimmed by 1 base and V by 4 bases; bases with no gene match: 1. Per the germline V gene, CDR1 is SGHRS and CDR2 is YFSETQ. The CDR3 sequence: CASSRDSQETQYF. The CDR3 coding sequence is TGCGCCAGCAGCCGGGACAGCCAAGAGACCCAGTACTTC.

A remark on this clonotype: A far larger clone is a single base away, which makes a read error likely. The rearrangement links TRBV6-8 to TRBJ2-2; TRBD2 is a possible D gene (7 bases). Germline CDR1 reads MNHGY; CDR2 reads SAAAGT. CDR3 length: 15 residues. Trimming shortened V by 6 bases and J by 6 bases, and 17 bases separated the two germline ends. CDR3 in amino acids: CASRTAPGGAGELFF. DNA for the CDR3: TGTGCCAGCAGGACAGCTCCGGGGGGCGCCGGGGAGCTGTTTTTT.

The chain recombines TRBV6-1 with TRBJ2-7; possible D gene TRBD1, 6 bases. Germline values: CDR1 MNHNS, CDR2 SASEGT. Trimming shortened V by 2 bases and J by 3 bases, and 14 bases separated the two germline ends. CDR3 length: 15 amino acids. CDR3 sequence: CASSEMAGVSYEQYF. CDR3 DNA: TGTGCCAGCAGTGAAATGGCAGGGGTGAGCTACGAGCAGTACTTC.

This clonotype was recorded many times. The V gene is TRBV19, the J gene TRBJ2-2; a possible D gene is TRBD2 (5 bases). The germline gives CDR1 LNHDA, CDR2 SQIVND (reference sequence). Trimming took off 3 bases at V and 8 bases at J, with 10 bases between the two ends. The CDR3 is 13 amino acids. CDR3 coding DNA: TGTGCCAGTAGTATCCCCCCGGGGGGGGAGCTGTTTTTT. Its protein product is CASSIPPGGELFF. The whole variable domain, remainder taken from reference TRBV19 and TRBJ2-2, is DGGITQSPKYLFRKEGQNVTLSCEQNLNHDAMYWYRQDPGQGLRLIYYSQIVNDFQKGDIAEGYSVSREKKESFPLTVTSAQKNPTAFYLCASSIPPGGELFFGEGSRLTVL.

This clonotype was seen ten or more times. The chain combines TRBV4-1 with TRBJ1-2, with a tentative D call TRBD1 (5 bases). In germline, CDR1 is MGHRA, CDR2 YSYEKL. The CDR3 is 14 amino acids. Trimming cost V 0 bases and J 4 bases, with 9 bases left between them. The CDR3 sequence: CASSQDSGIYGYTF. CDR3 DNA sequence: TGCGCCAGCAGCCAAGATTCAGGGATCTATGGCTACACCTTC.

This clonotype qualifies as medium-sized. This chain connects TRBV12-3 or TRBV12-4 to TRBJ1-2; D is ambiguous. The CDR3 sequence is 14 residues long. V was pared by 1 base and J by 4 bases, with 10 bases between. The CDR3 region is CASSLEAAAYGYTF. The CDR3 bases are TGTGCCAGCAGTTTAGAGGCAGCAGCCTATGGCTACACCTTC.

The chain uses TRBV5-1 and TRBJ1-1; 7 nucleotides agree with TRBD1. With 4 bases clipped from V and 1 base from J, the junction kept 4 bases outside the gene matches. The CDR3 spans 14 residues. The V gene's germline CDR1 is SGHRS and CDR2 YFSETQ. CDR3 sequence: CASSKGQQNTEAFF. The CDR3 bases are TGCGCCAGCAGCAAGGGACAGCAGAACACTGAAGCTTTCTTT.

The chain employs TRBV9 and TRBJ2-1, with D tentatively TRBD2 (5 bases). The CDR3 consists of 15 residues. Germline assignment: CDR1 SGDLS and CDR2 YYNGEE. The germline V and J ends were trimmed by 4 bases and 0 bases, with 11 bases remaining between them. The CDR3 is CASSLGVISYNEQFF. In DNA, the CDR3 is TGTGCCAGCAGCCTCGGGGTTATCTCCTACAATGAGCAGTTCTTC.

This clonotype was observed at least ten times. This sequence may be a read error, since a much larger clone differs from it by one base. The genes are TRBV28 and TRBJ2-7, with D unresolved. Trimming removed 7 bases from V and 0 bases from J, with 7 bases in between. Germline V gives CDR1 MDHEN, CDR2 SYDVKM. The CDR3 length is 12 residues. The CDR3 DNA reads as TGTGCCAGCATGGCACCCTCCTACGAGCAGTACTTC. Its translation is CASMAPSYEQYF.

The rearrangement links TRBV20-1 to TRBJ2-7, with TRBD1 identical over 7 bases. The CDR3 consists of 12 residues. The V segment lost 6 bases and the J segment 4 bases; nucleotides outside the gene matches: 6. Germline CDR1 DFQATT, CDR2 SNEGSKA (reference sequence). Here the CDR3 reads CSARDSVYEQYF. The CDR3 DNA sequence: TGCAGTGCCAGGGACAGTGTTTACGAGCAGTACTTC.

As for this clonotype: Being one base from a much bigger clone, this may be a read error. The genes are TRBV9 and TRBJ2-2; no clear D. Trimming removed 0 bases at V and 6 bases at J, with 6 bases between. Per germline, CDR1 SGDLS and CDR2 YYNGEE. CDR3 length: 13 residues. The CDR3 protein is CASSVVWAGELFF. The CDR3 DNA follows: TGTGCCAGCAGCGTAGTATGGGCCGGGGAGCTGTTTTTT.